These 18 T cell receptor beta chains were all obtained from the same sample, sequenced in a study of T cell changes during pregnancy in multiple sclerosis. TCRdb's table, derived via immunoSEQ multiplex PCR, lists solely in-frame clones and lacks some. The profile shows approximately 30,000 clones, 85% to 90% of them singletons. Material: CD8+ T cells from peripheral blood mononuclear cells, obtained after pregnancy. The receptors shown here come from a female donor with multiple sclerosis, enrolled in a pregnancy study.

This rearrangement joins TRBV5-4 to TRBJ2-7; TRBD2 matches at 12 bases. The V and J ends lost 3 bases and 4 bases, in that order; junction bases with no gene match: 5. The CDR3 has 15 amino acids. Germline CDR1 SGHNT, CDR2 YYREEE (reference sequence). The chain's CDR3 is CASSSSGGAGYEQYF. DNA for the CDR3: TGTGCCAGCAGCTCTAGCGGGGGGGCGGGGTACGAGCAGTACTTC.

This chain uses TRBV27 with TRBJ2-1; D unresolved. The CDR3 extends over 11 amino acids. Germline-derived CDR1 and CDR2 are MNHEY and SMNVEV (reference sequence). Trimming removed 2 bases at V and 8 bases at J, with 4 bases between. The CDR3 region has the DNA TGTGCCAGCAGTTTAGGGCATGAGCAGTTCTTC. It codes for CASSLGHEQFF.

DNA for the CDR3: TGCGCCAGCAGCCAAGATGGAGGGTCTAGGACCTTC. Its protein is CASSQDGGSRTF. This chain uses TRBV4-1 with TRBJ1-2, with D hard to call. CDR1 MGHRA and CDR2 YSYEKL come from the germline V gene. V lost 0 bases and J 14 bases, leaving 13 bases between the germline ends. The CDR3 contains 12 residues.

The rearrangement uses TRBV27 and TRBJ2-7, with 9 bases lining up with TRBD1. The CDR3 runs 14 residues. Germline trimming cut 3 bases from V and 3 bases from J; bases unmatched to any gene: 3. Per the germline V gene, CDR1 is MNHEY and CDR2 is SMNVEV (reference sequence). CDR3 in amino acids: CASSFGTGIYEQYF. CDR3 bases: TGTGCCAGCAGTTTCGGGACAGGGATCTACGAGCAGTACTTC.

The rearrangement joins TRBV2 to TRBJ2-2; TRBD2 agrees at 11 bases. CDR3 size: 16 residues. Looked up from germline, CDR1 is SNHLY and CDR2 is FYNNEI. V lost 3 bases to trimming and J lost 3 bases; unmatched junction nucleotides: 3. CDR3 sequence reads: CASSEELAGDTGELFF. In DNA form, the CDR3 reads TGTGCCAGCAGTGAGGAACTAGCGGGGGACACCGGGGAGCTGTTTTTT.

This chain joins TRBV7-2 and TRBJ2-7; maybe TRBD2 (5 bases). The CDR3 loop spans 16 amino acids. CDR1 and CDR2 from the germline V gene are SGHTA and FQGNSA. The V and J ends lost 0 bases and 0 bases respectively, with 12 bases between them. The CDR3: CASSLAERWYSYEQYF. DNA for the CDR3: TGTGCCAGCAGCTTAGCTGAGCGGTGGTACTCCTACGAGCAGTACTTC.

The V gene is TRBV4-3, the J gene TRBJ1-1; the match to TRBD1 covers 9 bases. This CDR3 contains 16 residues. Trimming cost V 0 bases and J 4 bases; bases outside gene matches: 6. Germline V gives CDR1 LGHNA, CDR2 YSLEER. For the CDR3, the DNA is TGCGCCAGCAGCCAAGACTCCACAGGGGGCCTCACTGAAGCTTTCTTT. Translating it yields CASSQDSTGGLTEAFF.

This rearrangement joins TRBV9 to TRBJ1-5; D possibly corresponds to TRBD1 (5 bases). The length of the CDR3 is 15 residues. CDR1 is SGDLS, CDR2 YYNGEE, per germline. V was trimmed by 0 bases and J by 1 base, leaving 8 bases between them. CDR3 loop: CASSVDGGSNQPQHF. The CDR3 DNA follows: TGTGCCAGCAGCGTAGATGGGGGGAGCAATCAGCCCCAGCATTTT.

The gene calls are TRBV6-4 and TRBJ2-1; D is unresolved. Trimming shortened V by 2 bases and J by 8 bases, and 10 bases separated the two germline ends. The germline gives CDR1 MRHNA, CDR2 SNTAGT. CDR3 length: 13 amino acids. CDR3 protein: CASSDAGLHEQFF. As DNA, the CDR3 is TGTGCCAGCAGTGACGCCGGGTTACATGAGCAGTTCTTC.

The V and J genes are TRBV7-3 and TRBJ1-2; 7 positions agree with TRBD1. J gave up 6 bases and V 5 bases, and 15 bases lay outside the gene matches. This CDR3 is built from 16 residues. Per germline, CDR1 SGHTA and CDR2 FQGTGA. In nucleotides, the CDR3 is TGTGCCAGCAGCCCTACCGACAGGGCTGGAAGGGATGGCTACACCTTC. Translation gives CASSPTDRAGRDGYTF.

The chain uses TRBV29-1 and TRBJ1-2, with no clear D. Germline CDR1 SQVTM, CDR2 ANQGSEA. V was cut by 0 bases and J by 6 bases, with 8 bases left in between. This CDR3 is built from 12 residues. The CDR3 DNA is TGCAGCGTTGAAGATCACGGGAATGGCTACACCTTC. As protein: CSVEDHGNGYTF.

The chain carries TRBV15 and TRBJ2-1; TRBD1 aligns across 9 bases. Trimming at V came to 2 bases and at J to 6 bases, leaving 11 bases not matched to a gene. The CDR3 spans 17 residues. Germline V gene lookup returns CDR1 LNHNV and CDR2 YYDKDF (reference sequence). This chain's CDR3 is CATSRTAGQGYSNEQFF. DNA for the CDR3: TGTGCCACCAGCAGAACCGCGGGACAGGGTTATTCCAATGAGCAGTTCTTC. Complete variable domain (other parts from reference TRBV15 and TRBJ2-1): DAMVIQNPRYQVTQFGKPVTLSCSQTLNHNVMYWYQQKSSQAPKLLFHYYDKDFNNEADTPDNFQSRRPNTSFCFLDIRSPGLGDTAMYLCATSRTAGQGYSNEQFFGPGTRLTVL.

The chain recombines TRBV9 with TRBJ2-4, with 9 bases that match TRBD2. Trimming took 0 bases from V and 3 from J; bases not matched to a gene: 7. The CDR3 length is 17 residues. Germline CDR1 is SGDLS and CDR2 is YYNGEE. CDR3 protein: CASSVEGGGVHKNIQYF. The CDR3 coding sequence is TGTGCCAGCAGCGTAGAAGGCGGGGGGGTGCACAAAAACATTCAGTACTTC.

The rearrangement links TRBV19 to TRBJ2-1, with TRBD2 matching 10 bases. The CDR3 extends over 16 amino acids. CDR1 is LNHDA and CDR2 is SQIVND in the germline V gene (reference sequence). With V trimmed by 3 bases and J by 1 base, 3 bases remained unmatched. The CDR3 protein is CASSIHSGGSYNEQFF. As DNA, the CDR3 is TGTGCCAGTAGTATTCATAGCGGGGGGTCCTACAATGAGCAGTTCTTC.

A note on this clone: The junction does not match germline at one end; this may be a read error. The gene calls are TRBV2 and TRBJ2-7, with a weak D call TRBD2 (7 bases). The CDR3 loop spans 16 amino acids. Germline V gene sequence: CDR1 SNHLY, CDR2 FYNNEI. DNA of the CDR3: TGTGCCAGCAGGGAAGGCGGGGGCCCCAACTCCTACGAGCAGTACTTC. Its protein product is CASREGGGPNSYEQYF. The variable domain in full, with the rest retrieved from reference TRBV2 and TRBJ2-7, is EPEVTQTPSHQVTQMGQEVILRCVPISNHLYFYWYRQILGQKVEFLVSFYNNEISEKSEIFDDQFSVERPDGSNFTLKIRSTKLEDSAMYFCASREGGGPNSYEQYFGPGTRLTVT.

The chain uses TRBV7-3 and TRBJ2-7; D perhaps matches TRBD1 (5 bases). CDR3 size: 15 residues. V gave up 2 bases and J gave up 1 base, with 12 bases separating them. Germline CDR1 SGHTA, CDR2 FQGTGA. In DNA, the CDR3 is TGTGCCAGCAGCTTATTTACAGGTATTTCCTACGAGCAGTACTTC. This codes for CASSLFTGISYEQYF.

The gene calls are TRBV7-9 and TRBJ1-2, with 7 positions matching TRBD1. The CDR3 is 12 residues long. The germline gives CDR1 SEHNR, CDR2 FQNEAQ (reference sequence). Germline trimming cut 4 bases from V and 8 bases from J; bases unmatched to any gene: 4. The CDR3 nucleotides are TGTGCCAGCAGCTCCGGGACAGACGGCTACACCTTC. Residues: CASSSGTDGYTF.

V gene TRBV5-8 combines with J gene TRBJ2-3; D might be TRBD2 (7 bases). Germline V gives CDR1 SGHTS, CDR2 YDEGEE. Between the trimmed V and J ends, which lost 4 bases and 4 bases, there was a span of 16 bases. This CDR3 is 15 amino acids long. CDR3 protein: CASSPGGGAADTQYF. The CDR3 nucleotides are TGTGCCAGCAGCCCCGGAGGGGGGGCAGCAGATACGCAGTATTTT.